This T cell receptor (beta chain) comes out of a study of regulatory T cells in long-lasting Graves disease (dated by TCRdb to the early 2020s). Broadly, across the study: In the newly diagnosed Graves' disease group, patients had been taking antithyroid drugs for less than 3 months. A total of 33 samples underwent TCR sequencing, from 13 patients with persistent Graves' disease and 20 or so patients with newly diagnosed Graves' disease. The study was conducted in China and was registered as a clinical trial. Patients with persistent Graves' disease were compared with patients with newly diagnosed Graves' disease using TCR sequencing and RNA sequencing of peripheral blood. The research as a whole found: Sequencing and analysis were limited to the TCR beta chain. Patients with persistent disease shared more public clonotypes (over 2,500) than newly diagnosed patients did (966). Because the primary lesion, thyroid tissue, could not be accessed, the study looked at peripheral blood alone. Compared with newly diagnosed patients, patients with persistent Graves' disease had lower TCR Shannon entropy and fewer highly expanded clones, which suggests clonal expansion. The small sample size was acknowledged by the authors as a limitation that may reduce accuracy.

The time point label, read with the paper, signifies: newly diagnosed GD, antithyroid drugs for less than 3 months. For both TCR sequencing and RNA sequencing, RNA was extracted from PBMCs using TRIzol. The diagnosis of Graves' disease was made according to American Thyroid Association guidelines. Recruitment of patients was carried out at an endocrinology department in Xi'an, China. From each patient, about 8.9 milliliters of peripheral blood was collected into an EDTA anticoagulant tube. PBMCs were isolated by Ficoll Paque Plus density gradient separation without further T cell sorting. An Agilent 2100 Bioanalyzer and agarose gel were used to check RNA quality, while a NanoDrop 2000 measured RNA concentration. This clonotype has ten or more counts. Its antigen remains unidentified. No per-base quality is available; no much larger clone lies one base away. The library came from multiplex PCR. Sequenced on an Illumina HiSeq 4000. TCR beta libraries were built with iRepertoire HTBI primers and Arm-PCR amplification of CDR3 regions. Before sequencing, the PCR products underwent gel purification. In the authors' own workflow: Across samples, about 63 TRBV and over 11 TRBJ segments were identified and used for gene usage analysis of CDR3 amino acid clonotypes. COPE and FqMerger were used to merge the filtered high-quality paired reads into contigs. BLAST was used to align contigs to IMGT TRBV, TRBD and TRBJ reference genes, with CDR3 defined following IMGT. Any clonotype with a frequency above 0.1% was classified as a highly expanded clone. Shannon entropy served as the measure of repertoire diversity, while the Gini coefficient captured V-J evenness. A clonotype was considered public if more than one individual shared it. TCRdb trimmed the raw reads at Q25, called clones with MiXCR and kept productive beta chains. Every entry covers one CDR3 protein and lists the most common genes and DNA from its rows. The V and J calls shown here were made by TCRdb, not taken from the authors' results. The sample table holds some 350,000 distinct CDR3 sequences, of which 15% to 20% were seen once. The ten largest make up 20% to 25% of the sample.

The data were also submitted as part of a second study, on T cells in Graves' hyperthyroidism and ophthalmopathy. Looking at the second paper: Graves' hyperthyroidism was defined as stable when no progression to ophthalmopathy occurred over 18 months of follow-up. Hyperthyroidism patients were newly diagnosed, with disease duration under 2 months, and aged 18 to 65 years. Patients with uncontrolled infections, other autoimmune diseases, pregnancy or lactation were excluded. Diagnoses were based on clinical symptoms, serum thyroxine and TRAb, thyroid ultrasound and orbital computed tomography. The TCR CDR3 was subjected to a first round of RT-PCR using the HTBI primer set and the Qiagen OneStep RT-PCR kit. Most expanded thyroid clonotypes (frequency above 0.001) were also detected in blood, suggesting blood repertoires may reflect thyroid immune responses. A model built on a 13 V-J signature distinguished ophthalmopathy from stable hyperthyroidism, reaching roughly 88% sensitivity and 81.08% specificity in cross-validation and 80%/75% in testing. In validation, the model predicted progression to ophthalmopathy with approximately 70% sensitivity and approximately 72% specificity, a median of 6.5 months before onset. A discovery cohort of about a hundred patients, about 40 with Graves' ophthalmopathy and fewer than 65 with stable Graves' hyperthyroidism, was used to find distinguishing TCR V-J signatures. Prospective prediction of ophthalmopathy was tested in an independent validation cohort of 18 hyperthyroidism patients and 15 to 17 patients who later progressed to ophthalmopathy. For training and testing, the roughly 97 patients in the discovery cohort were randomly divided in a 7:3 ratio. Thyroid tissue and blood T-cell repertoires from roughly six Graves' hyperthyroidism patients were also compared in the study. Following sampling, methimazole starting at 30 mg daily was given to hyperthyroidism patients, and high-dose intravenous methylprednisolone was given to ophthalmopathy patients. Libraries were constructed in a second round of multiplex PCR, after which size selection and purification were carried out. Sequencing of the libraries was done on an Illumina HiSeq2000 using paired-end 100 bp reads. SOAPnuke was used to process the raw data, with reads discarded if the reads contained adapters or uncalled bases, had a mean Phred below 15, or lacked an exact constant-primer or identifier match. COPE v1.2.5 was used to merge the high-quality paired reads, and each unique nucleotide sequence was defined as a clonotype. MiTCR v1.1 was used to align clonotypes to the IMGT TRBV, TRBD and TRBJ reference segments. The analysis was restricted to V-J combinations with a frequency above 0.0001, which together covered just over 98% of the repertoires. The TCS score was defined as the ratio of F50 (clonal expansion) to E x V (chaos), calculated using BLOSUM62-based TCRdist between CDR3 peptides within each V-J. Welch's t-statistics and random forest reduced roughly 500 V-J features to 13, which were used in a naive Bayes classifier (R e1071). No statistical method was used to fix the sample size in advance, and group allocation was not hidden from the investigators. The paper reports TCR Vbeta CDR3 sequencing of some 140 peripheral blood samples: under 45 ophthalmopathy, around 80 hyperthyroidism and around 17 progressor patients.

The receptor was derived from a woman younger than 30 with Graves disease. Donor details come from another sample of the same person, matched by shared clones. The specimen was peripheral blood mononuclear cells (PBMCs), collected at new diagnosis, from a patient treated with antithyroid drugs.

The bases are TGCGCCAGCAGCAGACAGGGTTCGGATGAGCAGTTCTTC. This translates into CASSRQGSDEQFF. Recombination joined TRBV5-1 with TRBJ2-1; 7 bases in the junction line up with TRBD1. Including cysteine and phenylalanine, the CDR3 has 13 amino acids. This entry keeps only the CDR3 DNA: 39 bases, framed from base 1. Based on the germline V gene, the CDR1 and CDR2 sequences are SGHRS and YFSETQ. The V end gives up 4 bases and the J end 8 bases, leaving 6 bases in the junction not matched to a gene. Here the CDR3 is joined to the reference TRBV5-1 and TRBJ2-1 genes, and the full variable domain is: KAGVTQTPRYLIKTRGQQVTLSCSPISGHRSVSWYQQTPGQGLQFLFEYFSETQRNKGNFPGRFSGRQFSNSRSEMNVSTLELGDSALYLCASSRQGSDEQFFGPGTRLTVL.